These 18 T cell receptor beta chains share one sample of origin, sequenced in a study of blood T cell repertoires in COVID-19. Sequencing was performed with immunoSEQ multiplex PCR; in TCRdb, only in-frame clones are kept and a portion is missing. This table holds 50,000 to 70,000 clones, 80% to 90% found once. Sequenced material: peripheral blood. The receptors stem from a woman aged 55-75 years with acute or convalescent COVID-19.

This sequence joins TRBV19 and TRBJ1-6; 8 nucleotides match TRBD1. The germline gives CDR1 LNHDA, CDR2 SQIVND (reference sequence). The CDR3 runs 20 residues. V shed 5 bases and J 0 bases; nucleotides not matched to a gene: 15. CDR3 DNA: TGTGCCAGTAGTCAAAGGAGTCAGACAGGGGCGAGCTCCTATAATTCACCCCTCCACTTT. This codes for CASSQRSQTGASSYNSPLHF.

The chain has TRBV2 and TRBJ2-7; unclear D gene. V lost 0 bases to trimming and J lost 3 bases, with 12 bases between them. The V gene's germline CDR1 is SNHLY and CDR2 FYNNEI. The CDR3 extends over 15 amino acids. The CDR3 region has the DNA TGTGCCAGCAGTGAAGCGCTTGCCACAATCTACGAGCAGTACTTC. Protein: CASSEALATIYEQYF. The full variable domain, rest sourced from reference TRBV2 and TRBJ2-7, is EPEVTQTPSHQVTQMGQEVILRCVPISNHLYFYWYRQILGQKVEFLVSFYNNEISEKSEIFDDQFSVERPDGSNFTLKIRSTKLEDSAMYFCASSEALATIYEQYFGPGTRLTVT.

The chain links TRBV20-1 to TRBJ2-2; 11 positions match TRBD2. CDR1 is DFQATT and CDR2 is SNEGSKA in the germline V gene (reference sequence). The CDR3 extends over 14 amino acids. Trimming took 3 bases from V and 5 from J; bases not matched to a gene: 2. The CDR3 DNA reads as TGCAGTGCTAGTCTAGCGGGGGGTACCGGGGAGCTGTTTTTT. Protein sequence: CSASLAGGTGELFF.

This clone has a handful of counts. The chain recombines TRBV30 with TRBJ1-2; no definite D call. The germline CDR1 and CDR2 sequences are GTSNPN and SVGIG (reference sequence). This CDR3 region has 14 residues. Between the trimmed V and J ends, which lost 8 bases and 4 bases, there was a span of 20 bases. The CDR3 nucleotides are TGTGCCACTCTGACACCCTCGGTGATCTATGGCTACACCTTC. Amino acid sequence: CATLTPSVIYGYTF.

The chain combines TRBV19 with TRBJ1-1; D may be TRBD1 (5 bases). CDR3 size: 16 residues. The germline gives CDR1 LNHDA, CDR2 SQIVND (reference sequence). The V gene lost 2 bases and the J gene lost 0 bases, with 13 bases spanning the gap. As DNA, the CDR3 is TGTGCCAGTAGTATAAGCAGGGTCAACCTGAACACTGAAGCTTTCTTT. Protein sequence: CASSISRVNLNTEAFF.

The CDR3 bases are TGTGCCAGTAGTCCCTTCCCGGGACTAGCGCAAGAGACCCAGTACTTC. Residues: CASSPFPGLAQETQYF. The chain is built from TRBV19 and TRBJ2-5; 10 nucleotides line up with TRBD2. With 5 bases clipped from V and 2 bases from J, the junction kept 8 bases outside the gene matches. This CDR3 region has 16 residues. Germline assignment: CDR1 LNHDA and CDR2 SQIVND (reference sequence).

The chain couples TRBV7-2 to TRBJ1-1; no clear D. The ends were cut back, 1 base at V and 6 bases at J, with 9 bases in the middle. This CDR3 spans 13 amino acids. The germline gives CDR1 SGHTA, CDR2 FQGNSA. The CDR3 spells CASSLVPGSEAFF. For the CDR3, the DNA is TGTGCCAGCAGCTTAGTCCCGGGGTCTGAAGCTTTCTTT.

The chain has TRBV10-2 and TRBJ2-5; 14 bases are a match to TRBD2. V lost 3 bases and J lost 2; bases outside the gene matches: 8. Germline V gives CDR1 WSHSY, CDR2 SAAADI. This CDR3 region has 18 residues. The CDR3 DNA reads as TGCGCCAGCAGTGAATATGGGACTAGCGGGGGTCGTCAAGAGACCCAGTACTTC. Translating it yields CASSEYGTSGGRQETQYF.

CDR3 in DNA: TGTGCCAGCTCACCGGCTCCCCCCAATGGCTACACCTTC. Its protein is CASSPAPPNGYTF. The chain uses TRBV18 and TRBJ1-2; D unresolved. This CDR3 has 13 amino acids. V gave up 3 bases and J gave up 6 bases, with 11 bases separating them. Germline CDR1 reads KGHSH; CDR2 reads LQKENI.

This clone has a handful of counts. V is TRBV6-1 and J is TRBJ2-7; TRBD2 might be the D (6 bases). The CDR3 is 14 amino acids. Germline assignment: CDR1 MNHNS and CDR2 SASEGT. V was trimmed by 3 bases and J by 2 bases, leaving 11 bases between them. The CDR3 sequence: CASSDLAQPYEQYF. CDR3 coding DNA: TGTGCCAGCAGTGACCTAGCGCAGCCCTACGAGCAGTACTTC.

V gene TRBV11-3 combines with J gene TRBJ2-1, with 7 bases that match TRBD1. Per germline, CDR1 SGHNT and CDR2 YENEEA. Losses at the gene ends were 5 bases for V and 4 bases for J; bases not matched to a gene: 5. The CDR3 contains 14 residues. The DNA for the CDR3 is TGTGCCAGCAGCGACGGGACAGTATACAATGAGCAGTTCTTC. Translating gives CASSDGTVYNEQFF.

V usage is TRBV2 and J usage is TRBJ1-1; 10 bases map to TRBD1. This CDR3 comprises 13 residues. Germline assignment: CDR1 SNHLY and CDR2 FYNNEI. The J segment lost 4 bases and the V segment lost 6 bases, leaving 2 bases of the junction unmatched. The CDR3 is CASRDRGLTEAFF. In DNA form, the CDR3 reads TGTGCCAGCAGAGACAGGGGGCTCACTGAAGCTTTCTTT.

The CDR3 nucleotides are TGTGCCTGGATGAGATCGGGGGGCACCGGGGAGCTGTTTTTT. Translated: CAWMRSGGTGELFF. The J gene is TRBJ2-2, the V gene TRBV30, with 7 bases that match TRBD2. The CDR3 loop spans 14 amino acids. Germline V CDR1 and CDR2: GTSNPN, SVGIG (reference sequence). V dropped 4 bases and J dropped 4; count of bases not matched to a gene: 6.

The chain uses TRBV6-5 and TRBJ2-3; D might be TRBD2 (6 bases). The germline V gene encodes CDR1 MNHEY and CDR2 SVGAGI. V was trimmed by 5 bases and J by 2 bases, leaving 8 bases between them. CDR3 length: 13 residues. The CDR3 DNA is TGTGCCAGCAGTAGCGGGTCCACAGATACGCAGTATTTT. This translates into CASSSGSTDTQYF.

The chain recombines TRBV2 with TRBJ2-5, with D perhaps TRBD1 (5 bases). The germline V gene encodes CDR1 SNHLY and CDR2 FYNNEI. The CDR3 contains 14 residues. Between the trimmed V and J ends, which lost 3 bases and 1 base, there was a span of 9 bases. The CDR3 spells CASSDGRAQETQYF. In DNA, the CDR3 is TGTGCCAGCAGTGACGGCAGGGCCCAAGAGACCCAGTACTTC.

V gene TRBV24-1 combines with J gene TRBJ2-1, with D unresolved. The V and J ends lost 1 base and 8 bases respectively, with 2 bases between them. Germline assignment: CDR1 KGHDR and CDR2 SFDVKD. This CDR3 region has 11 residues. The CDR3: CATSDFDEQFF. The CDR3 bases are TGTGCCACCAGTGATTTCGATGAGCAGTTCTTC.

This rearrangement joins TRBV2 to TRBJ1-2; a weak D match, TRBD1 (5 bases). This CDR3 has 15 amino acids. V dropped 3 bases and J dropped 8 bases, with 19 bases sitting between them. Germline V gene sequence: CDR1 SNHLY, CDR2 FYNNEI. The CDR3 sequence is CASSDSILQGGGYTF. CDR3 nucleotide sequence: TGTGCCAGCAGTGATTCTATCCTTCAGGGAGGGGGCTACACCTTC.

The chain links TRBV20-1 to TRBJ1-2; D gene uncertain. The CDR3 sequence is 9 residues long. Germline loops: CDR1 DFQATT, CDR2 SNEGSKA (reference sequence). Trimming pared 4 bases from V and 6 bases from J, leaving 3 bases between. The CDR3 region is CSATDGYTF. The CDR3 nucleotides read TGCAGTGCTACTGATGGCTACACCTTC.